Shown below are 14 T cell receptor beta chains from a single sample sequenced in a study of PD-L1 blockade in urothelial cancer. The method was immunoSEQ multiplex PCR; TCRdb's version includes in-frame clones alone and lacks a portion of them. Of some 110,000 clones in the sample, 75% to 95% were seen once. The time point here: peripheral blood 6 weeks after treatment start. The input for sequencing was PBMCs, taken around atezolizumab (anti-PD-L1) treatment. These receptors were collected from a man between 60 and 75 years old with urothelial cancer.

The chain is built from TRBV2 and TRBJ1-3; D gene uncertain. Trimming cost V 5 bases and J 1 base, with 6 bases left between them. In germline, CDR1 is SNHLY, CDR2 FYNNEI. This CDR3 has 13 amino acids. This CDR3 is CASSRGSGNTIYF. The DNA for the CDR3 is TGTGCCAGCAGTCGGGGATCTGGAAACACCATATATTTT.

The V call is TRBV28, the J call TRBJ1-2; 12 bases match TRBD1. V shed 4 bases, J shed 6 bases, and the junction held 3 bases outside the gene matches. There are 14 residues in the CDR3. Per the germline V gene, CDR1 is MDHEN and CDR2 is SYDVKM. In DNA form, the CDR3 reads TGTGCCAGCAGTTCGGGACAGGGGGCGGATGGCTACACCTTC. Translation gives CASSSGQGADGYTF.

The chain combines TRBV5-4 with TRBJ1-4; 8 bases line up with TRBD1. CDR1 and CDR2 from the germline V gene are SGHNT and YYREEE (reference sequence). The CDR3 sequence is 14 residues long. V lost 4 bases, J lost 14 bases, and 13 bases stayed unmatched. In DNA form, the CDR3 reads TGTGCCAGCAGCGAGGACAGGGTAGAGGGGGCTCTGTTTTTT. Its protein product is CASSEDRVEGALFF.

The genes are TRBV23-1 and TRBJ2-7; 11 bases align to TRBD1. TRBV23-1 is identified as an open reading frame with a role that is uncertain. Germline trimming cut 4 bases from V and 2 bases from J; bases unmatched to any gene: 4. The CDR3 runs 15 residues. The CDR3 DNA reads TGCGCCAGCAGTCGACCGGGACAGGGGGCCTACGAGCAGTACTTC. This gives the protein CASSRPGQGAYEQYF.

V and J are TRBV9 and TRBJ1-2; D perhaps matches TRBD1 (6 bases). Looked up from germline, CDR1 is SGDLS and CDR2 is YYNGEE. The V end was cut by 0 bases, the J end by 4 bases, with 16 bases between. This CDR3 has 16 amino acids. The CDR3 bases are TGTGCCAGCAGCGTAGATGCCGGCCAGGGGACCTATGGCTACACCTTC. It yields the protein CASSVDAGQGTYGYTF.

This rearrangement joins TRBV6-5 to TRBJ1-4, with D perhaps matching TRBD1 (6 bases). Germline assignment: CDR1 MNHEY and CDR2 SVGAGI. V was pared by 5 bases and J by 5 bases, with 12 bases between. The CDR3 spans 14 residues. The CDR3 loop reads CASSPKGGNEKLFF. The CDR3 DNA reads TGTGCCAGCAGTCCCAAAGGGGGAAATGAAAAACTGTTTTTT.

The chain links TRBV9 to TRBJ2-5; TRBD1 matches at 8 bases. Germline loops: CDR1 SGDLS, CDR2 YYNGEE. The trim removed 3 bases at V and 4 bases at J, leaving 8 bases unmatched. This CDR3 comprises 15 residues. CDR3 region: CASSGGTGALETQYF. DNA of the CDR3: TGTGCCAGCAGCGGGGGGACAGGAGCACTAGAGACCCAGTACTTC. The variable domain in full, with the rest retrieved from reference TRBV9 and TRBJ2-5, is DSGVTQTPKHLITATGQRVTLRCSPRSGDLSVYWYQQSLDQGLQFLIQYYNGEERAKGNILERFSAQQFPDLHSELNLSSLELGDSALYFCASSGGTGALETQYFGPGTRLLVL.

The chain couples TRBV30 to TRBJ1-2, with D unresolved. The CDR3 covers 14 residues. The germline V gene encodes CDR1 GTSNPN and CDR2 SVGIG (reference sequence). V was pared by 0 bases and J by 4 bases, with 12 bases between. The CDR3 loop reads CAWSVQSFVYGYTF. CDR3 nucleotide sequence: TGTGCCTGGAGTGTACAGAGTTTCGTCTATGGCTACACCTTC.

This clone appeared a single time. This chain connects TRBV15 to TRBJ2-5; D is uncertain. Germline CDR1 is LNHNV and CDR2 is YYDKDF (reference sequence). This CDR3 contains 18 residues. V dropped 0 bases and J dropped 4 bases, with 21 bases sitting between them. The CDR3 sequence: CATSRDQFRSLGSETQYF. CDR3 DNA sequence: TGTGCCACCAGCAGAGATCAGTTTAGGAGCCTTGGGTCAGAGACCCAGTACTTC.

CDR3 loop: CASQLDYRDTYNEQFF. The CDR3 coding sequence is TGTGCCAGCCAACTCGACTACCGGGACACCTACAATGAGCAGTTCTTC. This rearrangement joins TRBV5-6 to TRBJ2-1; D possibly corresponds to TRBD1 (6 bases). The CDR3 has 16 amino acids. Per germline, CDR1 SGHDT and CDR2 YYEEEE. V was trimmed by 7 bases and J by 2 bases, leaving 19 bases between them.

V usage is TRBV10-3 and J usage is TRBJ2-3, with no clear D. This CDR3 region has 15 residues. The germline V gene encodes CDR1 ENHRY and CDR2 SYGVKD. V lost 3 bases and J 0 bases, leaving 10 bases between the germline ends. The CDR3: CAISETSSSTDTQYF. CDR3 bases: TGTGCCATCAGTGAAACATCTTCTAGCACAGATACGCAGTATTTT.

The chain joins TRBV7-8 to TRBJ1-2; 7 bases fit TRBD1. The V gene end was trimmed by 1 base and the J gene end by 4 bases; junction bases not matched to a gene: 9. This CDR3 has 16 residues. CDR1 SGHVS and CDR2 FQNEAQ come from the germline V gene. The chain's CDR3 is CASSLDGTEKGYGYTF. Written as DNA, the CDR3 is TGTGCCAGCAGCTTAGATGGGACAGAAAAGGGCTATGGCTACACCTTC.

V is TRBV7-3 and J is TRBJ2-3, with D perhaps TRBD1 (7 bases). The germline gives CDR1 SGHTA, CDR2 FQGTGA. The CDR3 is 14 amino acids. V was clipped by 6 bases and J by 3 bases, with 13 bases between them. This CDR3 is CASSAGGWTDTQYF. CDR3 bases: TGTGCCAGCAGTGCAGGGGGGTGGACAGATACGCAGTATTTT.

This rearrangement joins TRBV5-4 to TRBJ1-1, with D hard to call. V was clipped by 3 bases and J by 1 base, with 10 bases between them. The CDR3 covers 14 residues. Germline values: CDR1 SGHNT, CDR2 YYREEE (reference sequence). In nucleotides, the CDR3 is TGTGCCAGCAGCTCATTCCACGGGAACACTGAAGCTTTCTTT. This translates into CASSSFHGNTEAFF.